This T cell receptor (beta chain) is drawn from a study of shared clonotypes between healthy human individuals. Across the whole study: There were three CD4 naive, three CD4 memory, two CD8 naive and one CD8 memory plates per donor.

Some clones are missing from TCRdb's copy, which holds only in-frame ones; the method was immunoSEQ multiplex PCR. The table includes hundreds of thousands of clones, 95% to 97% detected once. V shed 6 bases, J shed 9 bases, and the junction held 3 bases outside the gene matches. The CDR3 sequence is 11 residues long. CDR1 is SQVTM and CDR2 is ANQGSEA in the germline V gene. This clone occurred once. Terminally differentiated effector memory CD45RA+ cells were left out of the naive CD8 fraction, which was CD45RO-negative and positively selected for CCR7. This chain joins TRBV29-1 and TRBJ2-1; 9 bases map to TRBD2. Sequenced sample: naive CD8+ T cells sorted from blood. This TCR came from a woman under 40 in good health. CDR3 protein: CSVLLAGEQFF. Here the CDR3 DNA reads TGCAGCGTGTTACTAGCGGGTGAGCAGTTCTTC.